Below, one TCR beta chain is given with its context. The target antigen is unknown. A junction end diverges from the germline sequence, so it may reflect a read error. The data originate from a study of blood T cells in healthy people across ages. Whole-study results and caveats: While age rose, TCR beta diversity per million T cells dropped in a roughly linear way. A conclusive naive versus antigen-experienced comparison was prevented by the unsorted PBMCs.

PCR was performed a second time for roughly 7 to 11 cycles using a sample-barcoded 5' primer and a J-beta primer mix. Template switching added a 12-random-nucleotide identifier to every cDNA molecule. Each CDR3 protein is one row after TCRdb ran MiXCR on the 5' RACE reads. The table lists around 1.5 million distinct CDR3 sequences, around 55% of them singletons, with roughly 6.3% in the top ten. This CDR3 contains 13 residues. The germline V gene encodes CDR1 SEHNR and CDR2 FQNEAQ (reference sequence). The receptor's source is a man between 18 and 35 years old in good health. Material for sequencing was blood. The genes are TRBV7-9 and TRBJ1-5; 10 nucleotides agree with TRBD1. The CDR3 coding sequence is TGTGCCCGCAGCGGACAGGGGGATCAGCTCCAGCATTTT. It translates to CARSGQGDQLQHF. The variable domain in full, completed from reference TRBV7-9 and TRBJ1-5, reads DTGVSQNPRHKITKRGQNVTFRCDPISEHNRLYWYRQTLGQGPEFLTYFQNEAQLEKSRLLSDRFSAERPKGSFSTLEIQRTEQGDSAMYLCARSGQGDQLQHFGDGTRLSIL.